This T cell receptor beta chain was sequenced for a study of Graves' ophthalmopathy and Graves' hyperthyroidism. The V end was cut by 4 bases, the J end by 3 bases, with 16 bases between. Looked up from germline, CDR1 is SGHRS and CDR2 is YFSETQ. This CDR3 comprises 15 residues. RNA transcripts served as template for amplifying TCR beta CDR3 sequences. RT-PCR was first run with HTBI primers, then multiplex PCR in a second round. One entry per CDR3 protein results from TCRdb running MiXCR on the multiplex PCR reads. This table holds approximately 540,000 distinct CDR3 sequences, less than 45% found once.

The sample taken for sequencing was peripheral blood or thyroid tissue (not recorded which). The chain employs TRBV5-1 and TRBJ1-1; the D gene is possibly TRBD1 (6 bases). This clonotype was sampled from an adult man with Graves' hyperthyroidism. The CDR3 nucleotides are TGCGCCAGCAGCCTCCTTAGTAGGGGGGACACTGAAGCTTTCTTT. This sequence encodes CASSLLSRGDTEAFF.